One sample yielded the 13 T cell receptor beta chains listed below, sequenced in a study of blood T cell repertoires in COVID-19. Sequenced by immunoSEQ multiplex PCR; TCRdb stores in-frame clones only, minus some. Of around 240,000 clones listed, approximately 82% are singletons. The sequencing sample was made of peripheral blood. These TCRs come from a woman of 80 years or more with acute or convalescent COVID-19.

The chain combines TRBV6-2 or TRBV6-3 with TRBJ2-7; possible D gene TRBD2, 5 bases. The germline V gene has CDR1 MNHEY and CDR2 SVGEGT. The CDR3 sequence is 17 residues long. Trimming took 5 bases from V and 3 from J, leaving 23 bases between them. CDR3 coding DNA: TGTGCCAGCAGTCCATCGAATGCCCAGGCGAGCGGCTACGAGCAGTACTTC. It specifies CASSPSNAQASGYEQYF.

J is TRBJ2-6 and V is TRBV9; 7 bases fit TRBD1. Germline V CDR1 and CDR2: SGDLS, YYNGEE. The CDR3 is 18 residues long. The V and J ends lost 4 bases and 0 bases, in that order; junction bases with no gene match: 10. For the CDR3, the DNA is TGTGCCAGCAGCCCGAGGACAGGTCCAAGCTCTGGGGCCAACGTCCTGACTTTC. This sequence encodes CASSPRTGPSSGANVLTF.

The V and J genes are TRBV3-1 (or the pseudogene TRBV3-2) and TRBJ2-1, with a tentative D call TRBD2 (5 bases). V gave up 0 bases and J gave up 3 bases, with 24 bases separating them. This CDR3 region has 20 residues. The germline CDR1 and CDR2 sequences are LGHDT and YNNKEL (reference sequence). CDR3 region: CASSQDSSGGLNTRYNEQFF. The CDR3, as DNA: TGTGCCAGCAGCCAAGATTCGAGCGGCGGGCTTAATACCCGCTACAATGAGCAGTTCTTC.

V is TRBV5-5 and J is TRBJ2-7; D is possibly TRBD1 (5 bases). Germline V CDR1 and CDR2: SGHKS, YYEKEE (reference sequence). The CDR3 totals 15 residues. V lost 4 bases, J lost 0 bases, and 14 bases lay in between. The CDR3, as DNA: TGTGCCAGCAGCCTTGCGTCCAGGGACTCCTACGAGCAGTACTTC. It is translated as CASSLASRDSYEQYF.

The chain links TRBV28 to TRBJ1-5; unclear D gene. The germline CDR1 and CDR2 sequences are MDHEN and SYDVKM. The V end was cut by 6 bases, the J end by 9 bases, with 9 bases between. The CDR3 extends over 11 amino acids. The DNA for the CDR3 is TGTGCCAGCAGCACTTCTGGGCCCCAGCATTTT. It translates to CASSTSGPQHF.

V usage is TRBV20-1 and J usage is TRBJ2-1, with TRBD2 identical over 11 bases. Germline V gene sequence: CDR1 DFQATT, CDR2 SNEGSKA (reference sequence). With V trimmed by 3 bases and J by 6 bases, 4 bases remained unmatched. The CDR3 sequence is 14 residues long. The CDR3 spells CSASLAGGLNEQFF. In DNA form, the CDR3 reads TGCAGTGCTAGTCTAGCGGGGGGCCTCAATGAGCAGTTCTTC.

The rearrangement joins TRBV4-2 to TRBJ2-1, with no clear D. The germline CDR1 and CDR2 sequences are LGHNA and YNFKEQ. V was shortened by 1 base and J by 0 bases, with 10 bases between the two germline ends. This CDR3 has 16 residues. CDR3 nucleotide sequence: TGTGCCAGCAGCCAAGTAAGTCCGAGCTCCTACAATGAGCAGTTCTTC. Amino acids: CASSQVSPSSYNEQFF.

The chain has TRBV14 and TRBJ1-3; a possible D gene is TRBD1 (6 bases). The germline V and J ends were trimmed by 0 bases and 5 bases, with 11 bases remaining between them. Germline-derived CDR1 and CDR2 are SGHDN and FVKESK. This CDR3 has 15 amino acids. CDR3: CASSQERGRRNTIYF. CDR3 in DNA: TGTGCCAGCAGCCAAGAGCGGGGGCGAAGAAACACCATATATTTT.

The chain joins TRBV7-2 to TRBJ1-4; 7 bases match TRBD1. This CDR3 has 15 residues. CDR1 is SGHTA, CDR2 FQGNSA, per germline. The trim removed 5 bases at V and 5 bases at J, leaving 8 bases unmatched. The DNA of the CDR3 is TGTGCCAGCAGCACAAAGACAGGGAGGAATGAAAAACTGTTTTTT. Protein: CASSTKTGRNEKLFF. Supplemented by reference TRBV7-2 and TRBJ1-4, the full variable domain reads GAGVSQSPSNKVTEKGKDVELRCDPISGHTALYWYRQSLGQGLEFLIYFQGNSAPDKSGLPSDRFSAERTGGSVSTLTIQRTQQEDSAVYLCASSTKTGRNEKLFFGSGTQLSVL.

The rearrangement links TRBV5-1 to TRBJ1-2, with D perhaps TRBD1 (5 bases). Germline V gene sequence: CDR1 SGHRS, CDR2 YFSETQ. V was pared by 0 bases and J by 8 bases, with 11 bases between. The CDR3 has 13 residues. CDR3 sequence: CASSLGQGGGYTF. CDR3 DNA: TGCGCCAGCAGCTTGGGTCAGGGAGGGGGCTACACCTTC. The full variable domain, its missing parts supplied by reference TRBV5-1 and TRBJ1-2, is KAGVTQTPRYLIKTRGQQVTLSCSPISGHRSVSWYQQTPGQGLQFLFEYFSETQRNKGNFPGRFSGRQFSNSRSEMNVSTLELGDSALYLCASSLGQGGGYTFGSGTRLTVV.

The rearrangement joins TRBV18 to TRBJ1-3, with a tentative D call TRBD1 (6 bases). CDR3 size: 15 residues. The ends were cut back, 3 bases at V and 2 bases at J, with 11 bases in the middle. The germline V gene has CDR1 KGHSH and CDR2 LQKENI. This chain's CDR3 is CASSPSYRAGNTIYF. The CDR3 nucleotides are TGTGCCAGCTCACCGTCGTACAGGGCTGGAAACACCATATATTTT.

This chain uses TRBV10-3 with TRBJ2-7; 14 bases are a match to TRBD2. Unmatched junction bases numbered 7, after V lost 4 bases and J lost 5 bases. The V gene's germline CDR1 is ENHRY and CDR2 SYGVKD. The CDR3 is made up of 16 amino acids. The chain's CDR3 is CAISGLAGGLGNEQYF. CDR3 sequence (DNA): TGTGCCATCAGTGGACTAGCGGGGGGGCTGGGTAACGAGCAGTACTTC.

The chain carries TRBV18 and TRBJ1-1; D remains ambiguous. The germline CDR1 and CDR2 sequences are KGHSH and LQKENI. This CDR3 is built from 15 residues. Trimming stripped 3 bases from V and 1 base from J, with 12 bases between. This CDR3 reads CASSPGRPGNTEAFF. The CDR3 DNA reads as TGTGCCAGCTCACCGGGCAGGCCAGGGAACACTGAAGCTTTCTTT. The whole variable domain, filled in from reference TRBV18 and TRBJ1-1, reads NAGVMQNPRHLVRRRGQEARLRCSPMKGHSHVYWYRQLPEEGLKFMVYLQKENIIDESGMPKERFSAEFPKEGPSILRIQQVVRGDSAAYFCASSPGRPGNTEAFFGQGTRLTVV.